The clone carrying this T cell receptor (beta chain) was recorded a few times. Antigen: not known. The authors sorted CD4+ naive, central memory, regulatory and stem cell-like memory cells via CD45RO/CCR7/CD25/CD127/CD95/CD27. Germline V gene sequence: CDR1 LNHDA, CDR2 SQIVND (reference sequence). Between the trimmed V and J ends, which lost 7 bases and 5 bases, there was a span of 20 bases. This CDR3 is built from 15 residues. Reverse transcribing all isolated RNA meant expressed TCRB transcripts were sequenced. Profiling relied on immunoSEQ multiplex PCR, and the TCRdb table lists in-frame clones only, not all of them. The sample records 600,000 to 650,000 clones, around 16% being singletons. This specimen comes from a study of beta chain features in type 1 diabetes. Study summary: In age, gender and cell yields, patients were similar to healthy donors.

Overall study results and limits: Type 1 diabetes patients showed fewer insertions and more deletions at VDJ junctions. No resolution was reached here on whether HLA type influences TCRB rearrangement.

The chain carries TRBV19 and TRBJ2-5; D remains ambiguous. Source material: naive CD4+ T cells from blood. The TCR was taken from a man younger than 30 in good health. DNA for the CDR3: TGTGCCAGTAACTCCCAAACCTCGAAAGTGGAGACCCAGTACTTC. It specifies CASNSQTSKVETQYF.